The source of this T cell receptor beta chain is a study of T cells in localized non-small cell lung cancer. TCRdb's table, derived via immunoSEQ multiplex PCR, lists solely in-frame clones and lacks some. This table holds roughly 31,000 clones, about 89% found once. To note about this clone: Its specificity is unknown.

Study-level results: Median about 56 top-100 tumor clones were shared with paired adjacent lung.

After removal of 4 bases from V and 4 bases from J, the junction contained 4 bases not matched to a gene. CDR1 is MNHEY, CDR2 SMNVEV, per germline (reference sequence). CDR3 length equals 15 residues. Sequenced material: peripheral blood, taken before any cancer treatment. This sequence originates from a woman aged 35-75 years with stage I lung adenocarcinoma. V usage is TRBV27 and J usage is TRBJ2-1; 10 nucleotides agree with TRBD1. The CDR3 protein is CASSSPGQGYNEQFF. CDR3 in DNA: TGTGCCAGCAGTTCTCCGGGACAGGGGTACAATGAGCAGTTCTTC.